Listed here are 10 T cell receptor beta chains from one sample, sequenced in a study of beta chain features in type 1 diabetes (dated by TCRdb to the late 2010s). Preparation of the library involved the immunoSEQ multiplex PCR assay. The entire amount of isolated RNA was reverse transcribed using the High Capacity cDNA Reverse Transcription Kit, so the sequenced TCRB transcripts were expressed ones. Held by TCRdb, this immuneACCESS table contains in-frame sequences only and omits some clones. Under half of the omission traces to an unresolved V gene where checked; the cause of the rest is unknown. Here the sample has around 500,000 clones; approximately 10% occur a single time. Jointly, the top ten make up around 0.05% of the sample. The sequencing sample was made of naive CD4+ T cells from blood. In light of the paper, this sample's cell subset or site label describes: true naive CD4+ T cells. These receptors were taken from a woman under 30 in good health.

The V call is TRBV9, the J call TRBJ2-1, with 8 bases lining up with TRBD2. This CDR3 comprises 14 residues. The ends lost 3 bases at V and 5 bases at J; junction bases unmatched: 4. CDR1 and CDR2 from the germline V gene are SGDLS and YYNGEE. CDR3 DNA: TGTGCCAGCAGCGGACTAGCGAACGACAATGAGCAGTTCTTC. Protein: CASSGLANDNEQFF.

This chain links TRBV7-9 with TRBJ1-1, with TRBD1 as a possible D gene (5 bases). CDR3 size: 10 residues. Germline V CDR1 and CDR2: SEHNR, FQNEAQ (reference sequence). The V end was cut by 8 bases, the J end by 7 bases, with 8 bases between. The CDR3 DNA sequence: TGTGCCAGCGTTGGGGGTGAAGCTTTCTTT. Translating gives CASVGGEAFF. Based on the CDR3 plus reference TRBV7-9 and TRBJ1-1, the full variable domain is DTGVSQNPRHKITKRGQNVTFRCDPISEHNRLYWYRQTLGQGPEFLTYFQNEAQLEKSRLLSDRFSAERPKGSFSTLEIQRTEQGDSAMYLCASVGGEAFFGQGTRLTVV.

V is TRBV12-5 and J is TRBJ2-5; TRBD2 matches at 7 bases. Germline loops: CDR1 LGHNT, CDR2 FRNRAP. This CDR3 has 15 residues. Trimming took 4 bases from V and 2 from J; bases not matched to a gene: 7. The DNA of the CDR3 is TGTGCTAGTGGTTCCCGTTGGGGGGGTCAAGAGACCCAGTACTTC. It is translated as CASGSRWGGQETQYF.

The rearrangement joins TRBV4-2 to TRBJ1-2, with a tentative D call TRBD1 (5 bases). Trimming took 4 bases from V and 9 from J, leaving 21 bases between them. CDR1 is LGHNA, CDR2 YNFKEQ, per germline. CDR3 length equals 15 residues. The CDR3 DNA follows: TGTGCCAGCAGCCCGCAGGGAAGCCTCGCCATGAGCTACACCTTC. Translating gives CASSPQGSLAMSYTF.

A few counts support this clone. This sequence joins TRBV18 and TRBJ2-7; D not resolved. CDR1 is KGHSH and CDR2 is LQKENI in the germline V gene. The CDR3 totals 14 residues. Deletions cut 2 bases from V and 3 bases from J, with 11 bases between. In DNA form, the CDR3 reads TGTGCCAGCTCACCAGGGCAGAATGTCTACGAGCAGTACGTC. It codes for CASSPGQNVYEQYV.

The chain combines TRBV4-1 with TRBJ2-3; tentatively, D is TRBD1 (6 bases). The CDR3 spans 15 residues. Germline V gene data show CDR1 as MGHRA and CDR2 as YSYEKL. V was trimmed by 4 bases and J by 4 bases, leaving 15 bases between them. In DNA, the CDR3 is TGCGCCAGCAGCCGCCCAGACAGGAGCTCAGATACGCAGTATTTT. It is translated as CASSRPDRSSDTQYF.

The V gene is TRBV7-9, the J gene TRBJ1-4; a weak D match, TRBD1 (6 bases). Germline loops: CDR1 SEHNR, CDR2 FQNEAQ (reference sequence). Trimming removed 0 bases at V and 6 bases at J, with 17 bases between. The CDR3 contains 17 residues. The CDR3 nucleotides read TGTGCCAGCAGCTTAGCGGAAGGCACAGGGTACGATGAAAAACTGTTTTTT. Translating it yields CASSLAEGTGYDEKLFF.

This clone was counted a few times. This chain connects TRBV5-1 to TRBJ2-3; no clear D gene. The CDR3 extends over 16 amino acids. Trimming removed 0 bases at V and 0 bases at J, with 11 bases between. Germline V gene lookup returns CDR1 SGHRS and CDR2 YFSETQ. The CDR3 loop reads CASSLEGPPSTDTQYF. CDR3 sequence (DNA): TGCGCCAGCAGCTTGGAGGGCCCTCCTAGCACAGATACGCAGTATTTT.

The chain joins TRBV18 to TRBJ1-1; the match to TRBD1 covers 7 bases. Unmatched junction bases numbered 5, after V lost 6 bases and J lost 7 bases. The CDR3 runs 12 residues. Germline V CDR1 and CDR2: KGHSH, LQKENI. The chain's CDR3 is CASSYRGLEAFF. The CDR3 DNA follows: TGTGCCAGCTCGTACAGGGGCCTTGAAGCTTTCTTT.

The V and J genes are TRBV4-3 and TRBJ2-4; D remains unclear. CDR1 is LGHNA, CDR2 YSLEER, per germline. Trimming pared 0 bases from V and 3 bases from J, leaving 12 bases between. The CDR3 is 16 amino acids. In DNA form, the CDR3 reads TGCGCCAGCAGCCAAGAGTGGGGAAGGGACAAAAACATTCAGTACTTC. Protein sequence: CASSQEWGRDKNIQYF.